The clone carrying this T cell receptor beta chain was observed a handful of times. The CDR3 has 13 amino acids. CDR1 is MNHEY and CDR2 is SMNVEV in the germline V gene (reference sequence). V was trimmed by 2 bases and J by 4 bases, leaving 8 bases between them. This sample was taken from a study of cytomegalovirus exposure and HLA in healthy donors. With 60 Vbeta and 13 Jbeta primers, the PCR was carried out. TCRdb's table, derived via immunoSEQ multiplex PCR, lists solely in-frame clones and lacks some. The sample carries 35,000 to 45,000 clones, 51% recorded once. The sequencing sample was made of PBMCs. This sequence originates from a man aged 55 to 70 in good health and CMV-seronegative. The V gene is TRBV27, the J gene TRBJ1-1; D unclear. CDR3 amino acids: CASSLVPSTEAFF. In nucleotides, the CDR3 is TGTGCCAGCAGTTTAGTACCGAGCACTGAAGCTTTCTTT.